This paragraph reports one TCR beta chain. Germline is not matched at one junction end, which may reflect a read error. This sample was taken from a study of blood T cell repertoires in COVID-19. TCRdb's copy holds only in-frame clones and misses some; the assay was immunoSEQ multiplex PCR. The table includes fewer than 400,000 clones, around 85% detected once. During the 2 weeks before they entered the study, exposed participants had met someone with a PCR-confirmed or clinician-diagnosed COVID-19 case. The CDR3 has 12 amino acids. In germline, CDR1 is SQVTM, CDR2 ANQGSEA. The clonotype was recovered from a woman in her twenties or thirties who had been exposed to COVID-19. This chain joins TRBV29-1 and TRBJ1-1, with TRBD1 matching 8 bases. Sample: PBMCs or T cells enriched from blood (not recorded which). The CDR3 nucleotides read TGCAGCGTTGAAGATTTACAGGGGGAAGGAGGTTTT. Translated: CSVEDLQGEGGF.